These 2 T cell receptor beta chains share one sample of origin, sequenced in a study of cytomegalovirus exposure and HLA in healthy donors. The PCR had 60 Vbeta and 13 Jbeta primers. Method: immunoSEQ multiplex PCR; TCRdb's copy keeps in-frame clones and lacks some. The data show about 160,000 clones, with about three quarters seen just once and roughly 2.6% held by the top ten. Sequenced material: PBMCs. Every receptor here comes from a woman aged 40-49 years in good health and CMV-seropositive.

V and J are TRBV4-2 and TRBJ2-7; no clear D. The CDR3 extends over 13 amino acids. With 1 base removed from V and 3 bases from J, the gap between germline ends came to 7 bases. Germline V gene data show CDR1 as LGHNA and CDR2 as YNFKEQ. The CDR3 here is CASSQGPLYEQYF. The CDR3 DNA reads TGTGCCAGCAGCCAAGGCCCACTCTACGAGCAGTACTTC.

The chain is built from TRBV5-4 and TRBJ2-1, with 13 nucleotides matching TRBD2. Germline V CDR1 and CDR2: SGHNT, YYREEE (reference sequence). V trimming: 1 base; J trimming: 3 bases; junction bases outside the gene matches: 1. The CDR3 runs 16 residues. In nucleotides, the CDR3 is TGTGCCAGCAGCTTGACTAGCGGGGGGGGCTACAATGAGCAGTTCTTC. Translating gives CASSLTSGGGYNEQFF.